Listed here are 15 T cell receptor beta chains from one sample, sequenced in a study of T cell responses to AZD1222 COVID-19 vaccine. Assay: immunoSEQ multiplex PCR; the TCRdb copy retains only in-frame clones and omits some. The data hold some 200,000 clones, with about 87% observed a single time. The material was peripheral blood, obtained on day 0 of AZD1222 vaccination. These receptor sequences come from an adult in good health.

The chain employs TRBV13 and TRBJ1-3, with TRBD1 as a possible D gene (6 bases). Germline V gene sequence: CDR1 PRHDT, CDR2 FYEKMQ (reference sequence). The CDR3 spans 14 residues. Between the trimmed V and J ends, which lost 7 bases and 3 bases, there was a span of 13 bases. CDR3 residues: CASTDSRSGNTIYF. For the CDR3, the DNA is TGTGCCAGCACGGACAGCCGCAGTGGAAACACCATATATTTT.

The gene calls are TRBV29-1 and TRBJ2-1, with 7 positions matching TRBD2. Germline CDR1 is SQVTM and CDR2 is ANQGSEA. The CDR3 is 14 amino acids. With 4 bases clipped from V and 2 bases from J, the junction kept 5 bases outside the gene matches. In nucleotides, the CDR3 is TGCAGCGTTGCAGCGGGACCGACCTACAATGAGCAGTTCTTC. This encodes CSVAAGPTYNEQFF.

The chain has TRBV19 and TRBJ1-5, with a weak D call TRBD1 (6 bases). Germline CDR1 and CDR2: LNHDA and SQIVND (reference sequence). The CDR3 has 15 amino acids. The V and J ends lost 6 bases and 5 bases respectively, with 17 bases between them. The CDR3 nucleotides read TGTGCCAGTAGCCAGGGGAGGGGTTGGGATCAGCCCCAGCATTTT. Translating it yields CASSQGRGWDQPQHF.

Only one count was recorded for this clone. The CDR3 region is CASSQRVGAGEYGELFF. CDR3 DNA sequence: TGTGCCAGCAGCCAACGGGTTGGAGCGGGAGAATACGGGGAGCTGTTTTTT. The chain recombines TRBV5-5 with TRBJ2-2; TRBD2 matches 8 bases. Germline lookup yields CDR1 SGHKS and CDR2 YYEKEE (reference sequence). After removal of 4 bases from V and 7 bases from J, the junction contained 15 bases not matched to a gene. The CDR3 is 17 residues long. The whole variable domain, remainder taken from reference TRBV5-5 and TRBJ2-2, is DAGVTQSPTHLIKTRGQQVTLRCSPISGHKSVSWYQQVLGQGPQFIFQYYEKEERGRGNFPDRFSARQFPNYSSELNVNALLLGDSALYLCASSQRVGAGEYGELFFGEGSRLTVL.

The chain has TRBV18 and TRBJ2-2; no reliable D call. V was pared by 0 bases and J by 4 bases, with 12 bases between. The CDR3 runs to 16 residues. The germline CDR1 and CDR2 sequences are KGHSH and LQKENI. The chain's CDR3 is CASSPPGDPSTGELFF. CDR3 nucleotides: TGTGCCAGCTCACCACCAGGAGACCCCAGCACCGGGGAGCTGTTTTTT.

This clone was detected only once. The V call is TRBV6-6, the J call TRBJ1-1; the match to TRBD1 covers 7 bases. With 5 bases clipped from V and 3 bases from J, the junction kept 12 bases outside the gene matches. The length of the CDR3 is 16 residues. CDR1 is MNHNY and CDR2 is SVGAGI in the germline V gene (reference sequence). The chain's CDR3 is CASSIHRGGGHTEAFF. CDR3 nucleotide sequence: TGTGCCAGCAGTATACACAGGGGAGGTGGACACACTGAAGCTTTCTTT.

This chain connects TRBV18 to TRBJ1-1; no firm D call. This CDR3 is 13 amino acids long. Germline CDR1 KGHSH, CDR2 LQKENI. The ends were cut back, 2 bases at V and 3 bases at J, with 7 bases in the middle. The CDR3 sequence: CASSPGLDTEAFF. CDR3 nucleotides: TGTGCCAGCTCACCAGGGCTGGACACTGAAGCTTTCTTT.

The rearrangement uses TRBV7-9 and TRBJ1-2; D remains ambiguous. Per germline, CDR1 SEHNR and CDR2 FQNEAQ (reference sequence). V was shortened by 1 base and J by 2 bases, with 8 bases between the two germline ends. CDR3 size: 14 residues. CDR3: CASSLESANYGYTF. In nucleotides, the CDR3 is TGTGCCAGCAGCTTAGAATCGGCCAACTATGGCTACACCTTC. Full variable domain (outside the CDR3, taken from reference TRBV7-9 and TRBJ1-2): DTGVSQNPRHKITKRGQNVTFRCDPISEHNRLYWYRQTLGQGPEFLTYFQNEAQLEKSRLLSDRFSAERPKGSFSTLEIQRTEQGDSAMYLCASSLESANYGYTFGSGTRLTVV.

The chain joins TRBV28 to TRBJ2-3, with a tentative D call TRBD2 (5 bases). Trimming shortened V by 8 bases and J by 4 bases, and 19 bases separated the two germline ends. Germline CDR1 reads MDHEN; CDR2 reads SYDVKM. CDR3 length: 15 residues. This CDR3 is CASGSVGRASDTQYF. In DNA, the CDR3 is TGTGCCAGCGGGTCAGTAGGGCGGGCGTCAGATACGCAGTATTTT.

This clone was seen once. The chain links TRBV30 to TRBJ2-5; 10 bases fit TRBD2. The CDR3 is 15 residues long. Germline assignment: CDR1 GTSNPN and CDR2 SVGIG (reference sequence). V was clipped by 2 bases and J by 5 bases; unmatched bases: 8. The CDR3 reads CAWSSGRALTETQYF. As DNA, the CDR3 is TGTGCCTGGAGTAGCGGGAGGGCCCTAACTGAGACCCAGTACTTC.

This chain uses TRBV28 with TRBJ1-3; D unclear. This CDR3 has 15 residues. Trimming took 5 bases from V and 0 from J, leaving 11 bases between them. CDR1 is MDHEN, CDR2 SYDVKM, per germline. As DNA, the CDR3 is TGTGCCAGCAGTCCGAGGGTCCACTCTGGAAACACCATATATTTT. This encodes CASSPRVHSGNTIYF.

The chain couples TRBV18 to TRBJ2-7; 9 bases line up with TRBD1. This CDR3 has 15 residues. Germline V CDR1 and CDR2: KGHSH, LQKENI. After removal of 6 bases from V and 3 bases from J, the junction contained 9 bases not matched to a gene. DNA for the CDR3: TGTGCCAGCTCGCCAACCGCGGGACAGGGCTACGAGCAGTACTTC. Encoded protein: CASSPTAGQGYEQYF.

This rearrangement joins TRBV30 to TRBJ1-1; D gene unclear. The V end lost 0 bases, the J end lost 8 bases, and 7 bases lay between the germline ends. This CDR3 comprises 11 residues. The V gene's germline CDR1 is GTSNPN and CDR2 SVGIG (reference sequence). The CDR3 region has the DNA TGTGCCTGGAGTGTAAACTGGGAAGCTTTCTTT. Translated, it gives CAWSVNWEAFF.

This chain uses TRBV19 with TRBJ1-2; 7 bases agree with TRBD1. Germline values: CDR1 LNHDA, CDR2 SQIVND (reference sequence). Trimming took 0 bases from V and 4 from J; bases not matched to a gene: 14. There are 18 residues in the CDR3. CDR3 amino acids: CASSIESGGTAWVYGYTF. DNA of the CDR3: TGTGCCAGTAGTATAGAATCAGGGGGAACGGCATGGGTCTATGGCTACACCTTC.

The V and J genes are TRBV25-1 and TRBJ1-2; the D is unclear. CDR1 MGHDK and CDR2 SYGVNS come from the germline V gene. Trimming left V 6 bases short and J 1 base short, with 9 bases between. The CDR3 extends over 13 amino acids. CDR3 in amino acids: CASSPPGNYGYTF. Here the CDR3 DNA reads TGTGCCAGCAGCCCGCCGGGTAACTATGGCTACACCTTC.